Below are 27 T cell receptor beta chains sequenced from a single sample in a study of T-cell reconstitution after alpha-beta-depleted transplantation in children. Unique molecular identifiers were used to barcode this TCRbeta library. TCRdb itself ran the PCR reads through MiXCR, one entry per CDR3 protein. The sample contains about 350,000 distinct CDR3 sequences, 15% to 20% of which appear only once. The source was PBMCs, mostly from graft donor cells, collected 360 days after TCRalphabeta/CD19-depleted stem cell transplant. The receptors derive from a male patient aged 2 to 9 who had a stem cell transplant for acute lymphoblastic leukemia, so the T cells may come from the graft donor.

This CDR3 reads CASKGTMNTEAFF. In nucleotides, the CDR3 is TGTGCCAGTAAGGGTACCATGAACACTGAAGCTTTCTTT. The rearrangement joins TRBV19 to TRBJ1-1; no firm D call. V was pared by 7 bases and J by 0 bases, with 9 bases between. This CDR3 spans 13 amino acids. The V gene's germline CDR1 is LNHDA and CDR2 SQIVND (reference sequence).

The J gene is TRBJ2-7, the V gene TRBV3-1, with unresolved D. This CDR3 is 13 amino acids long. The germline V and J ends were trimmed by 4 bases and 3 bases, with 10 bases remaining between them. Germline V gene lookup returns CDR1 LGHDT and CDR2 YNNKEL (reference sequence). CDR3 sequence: CASSPSLDYEQYF. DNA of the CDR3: TGTGCCAGCAGCCCCTCCCTTGACTACGAGCAGTACTTC.

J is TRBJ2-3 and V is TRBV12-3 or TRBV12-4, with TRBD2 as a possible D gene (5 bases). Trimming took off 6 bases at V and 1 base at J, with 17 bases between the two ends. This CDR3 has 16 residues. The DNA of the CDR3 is TGTGCCAGCAGCTTGGGGATCTGGGGAGGCACAGATACGCAGTATTTT. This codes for CASSLGIWGGTDTQYF.

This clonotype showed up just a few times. CDR3 sequence reads: CSASGTSGKREQYF. CDR3 bases: TGCAGTGCTAGTGGGACTAGCGGGAAGCGCGAGCAGTACTTC. The chain links TRBV20-1 to TRBJ2-7; 13 bases line up with TRBD2. Germline values: CDR1 DFQATT, CDR2 SNEGSKA (reference sequence). The J segment lost 6 bases and the V segment lost 3 bases, leaving 5 bases of the junction unmatched. This CDR3 has 14 residues.

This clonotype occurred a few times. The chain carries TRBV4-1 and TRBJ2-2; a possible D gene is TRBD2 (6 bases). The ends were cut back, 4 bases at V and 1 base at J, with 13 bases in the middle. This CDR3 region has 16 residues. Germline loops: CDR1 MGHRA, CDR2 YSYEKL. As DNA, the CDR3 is TGCGCCAGCAGCCTTCGTAGCGGCCAGAACACCGGGGAGCTGTTTTTT. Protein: CASSLRSGQNTGELFF.

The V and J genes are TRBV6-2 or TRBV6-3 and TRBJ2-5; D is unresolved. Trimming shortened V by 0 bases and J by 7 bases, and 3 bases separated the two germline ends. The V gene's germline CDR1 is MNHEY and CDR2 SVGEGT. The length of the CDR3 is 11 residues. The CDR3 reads CASSYSGTQYF. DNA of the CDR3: TGTGCCAGCAGTTACTCCGGGACCCAGTACTTC.

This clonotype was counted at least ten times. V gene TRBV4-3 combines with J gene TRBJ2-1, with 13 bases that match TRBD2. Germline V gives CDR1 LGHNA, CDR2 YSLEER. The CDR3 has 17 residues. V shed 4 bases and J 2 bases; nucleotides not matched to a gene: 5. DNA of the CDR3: TGCGCCAGCAGCCCCGGACTAGCGGGAGAGACCTACAATGAGCAGTTCTTC. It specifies CASSPGLAGETYNEQFF.

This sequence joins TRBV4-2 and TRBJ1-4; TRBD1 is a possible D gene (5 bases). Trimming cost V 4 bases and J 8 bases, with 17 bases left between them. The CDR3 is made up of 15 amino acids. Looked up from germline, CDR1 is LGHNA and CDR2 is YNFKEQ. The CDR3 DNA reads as TGTGCCAGCAGCCTAAATCCGGGGACCTGGGAAAAACTGTTTTTT. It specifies CASSLNPGTWEKLFF.

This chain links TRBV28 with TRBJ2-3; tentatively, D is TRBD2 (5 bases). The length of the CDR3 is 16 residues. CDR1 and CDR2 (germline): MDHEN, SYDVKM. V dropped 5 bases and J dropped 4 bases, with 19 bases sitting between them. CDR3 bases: TGTGCCAGCAGTACGTCTGAGGGAGAAGAGGCAGATACGCAGTATTTT. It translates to CASSTSEGEEADTQYF. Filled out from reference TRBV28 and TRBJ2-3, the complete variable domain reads DVKVTQSSRYLVKRTGEKVFLECVQDMDHENMFWYRQDPGLGLRLIYFSYDVKMKEKGDIPEGYSVSREKKERFSLILESASTNQTSMYLCASSTSEGEEADTQYFGPGTRLTVL.

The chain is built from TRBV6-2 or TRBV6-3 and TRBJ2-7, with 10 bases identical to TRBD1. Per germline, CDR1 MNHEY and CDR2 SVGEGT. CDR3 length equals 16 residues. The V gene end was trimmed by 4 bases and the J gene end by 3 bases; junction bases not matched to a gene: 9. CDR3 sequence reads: CASSFPAGTGDYEQYF. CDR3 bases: TGTGCCAGCAGTTTCCCGGCCGGGACAGGGGACTACGAGCAGTACTTC.

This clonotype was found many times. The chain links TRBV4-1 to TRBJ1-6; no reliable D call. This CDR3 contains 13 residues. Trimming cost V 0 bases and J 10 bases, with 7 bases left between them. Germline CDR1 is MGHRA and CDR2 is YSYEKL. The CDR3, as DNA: TGCGCCAGCAGCCAAGATTCCCGGTCACCCCTCCACTTT. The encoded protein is CASSQDSRSPLHF.

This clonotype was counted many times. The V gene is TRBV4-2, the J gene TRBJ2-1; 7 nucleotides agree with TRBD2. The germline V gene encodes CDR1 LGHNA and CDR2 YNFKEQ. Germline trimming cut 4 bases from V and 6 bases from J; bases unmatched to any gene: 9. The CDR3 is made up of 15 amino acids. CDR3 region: CASSLGSGMGNEQFF. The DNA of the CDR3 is TGTGCCAGCAGCCTAGGGAGCGGGATGGGCAATGAGCAGTTCTTC.

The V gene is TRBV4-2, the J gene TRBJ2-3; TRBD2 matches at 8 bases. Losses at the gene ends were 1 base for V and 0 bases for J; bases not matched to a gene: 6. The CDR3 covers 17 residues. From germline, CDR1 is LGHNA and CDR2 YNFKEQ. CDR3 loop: CASSQGVAGLSTDTQYF. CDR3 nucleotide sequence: TGTGCCAGCAGCCAAGGGGTAGCGGGGCTTAGCACAGATACGCAGTATTTT.

CDR3 nucleotide sequence: TGTGCCAGCAGCCACGGCGGGGGAACCACAGATACGCAGTATTTT. Protein product: CASSHGGGTTDTQYF. J is TRBJ2-3 and V is TRBV4-2; 7 bases match TRBD2. This CDR3 has 15 residues. In germline, CDR1 is LGHNA, CDR2 YNFKEQ. V shed 3 bases and J 2 bases; nucleotides not matched to a gene: 5.

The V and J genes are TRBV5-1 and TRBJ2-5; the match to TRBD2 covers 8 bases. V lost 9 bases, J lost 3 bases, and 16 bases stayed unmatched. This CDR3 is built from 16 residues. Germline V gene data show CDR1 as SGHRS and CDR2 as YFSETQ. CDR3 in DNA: TGCGCCACAAAGGCGGGACCTACTAGCGGAGAAGAGACCCAGTACTTC. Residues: CATKAGPTSGEETQYF. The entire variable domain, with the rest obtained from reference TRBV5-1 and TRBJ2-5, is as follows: KAGVTQTPRYLIKTRGQQVTLSCSPISGHRSVSWYQQTPGQGLQFLFEYFSETQRNKGNFPGRFSGRQFSNSRSEMNVSTLELGDSALYLCATKAGPTSGEETQYFGPGTRLLVL.

This CDR3 is CASSTGVYTEAFF. CDR3 coding DNA: TGTGCCAGCAGTACCGGAGTCTACACTGAAGCTTTCTTT. The V and J genes are TRBV28 and TRBJ1-1; D gene uncertain. The length of the CDR3 is 13 residues. Germline V gene data show CDR1 as MDHEN and CDR2 as SYDVKM. Trimming shortened V by 5 bases and J by 3 bases, and 10 bases separated the two germline ends.

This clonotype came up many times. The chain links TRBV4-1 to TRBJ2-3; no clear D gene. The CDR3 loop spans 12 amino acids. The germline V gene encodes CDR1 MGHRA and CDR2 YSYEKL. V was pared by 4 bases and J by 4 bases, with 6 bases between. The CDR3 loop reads CASSRTADTQYF. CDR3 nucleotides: TGCGCCAGCAGCCGGACCGCAGATACGCAGTATTTT.

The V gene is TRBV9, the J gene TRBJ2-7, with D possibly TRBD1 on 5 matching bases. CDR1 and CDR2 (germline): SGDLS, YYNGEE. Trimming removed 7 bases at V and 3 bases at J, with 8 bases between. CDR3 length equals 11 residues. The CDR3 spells CASVQGYEQYF. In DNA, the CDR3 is TGTGCCAGCGTCCAGGGCTACGAGCAGTACTTC.

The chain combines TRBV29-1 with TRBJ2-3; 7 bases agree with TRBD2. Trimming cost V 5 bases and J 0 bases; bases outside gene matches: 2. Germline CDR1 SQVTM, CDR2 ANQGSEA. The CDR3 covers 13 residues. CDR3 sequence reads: CSVRDYSTDTQYF. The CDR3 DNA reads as TGCAGCGTTCGGGACTATAGCACAGATACGCAGTATTTT.

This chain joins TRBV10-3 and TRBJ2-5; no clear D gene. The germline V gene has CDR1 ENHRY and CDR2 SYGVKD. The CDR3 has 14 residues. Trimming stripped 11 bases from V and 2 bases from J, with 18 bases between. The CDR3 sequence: CAARHPGQQETQYF. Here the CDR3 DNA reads TGTGCCGCCCGCCACCCCGGCCAACAAGAGACCCAGTACTTC.

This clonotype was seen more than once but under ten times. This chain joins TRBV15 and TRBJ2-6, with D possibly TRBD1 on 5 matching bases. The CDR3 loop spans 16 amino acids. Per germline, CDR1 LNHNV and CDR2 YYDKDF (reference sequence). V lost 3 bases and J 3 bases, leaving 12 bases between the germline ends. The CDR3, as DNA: TGTGCCACCAGCAGTCAGGGATTTGGTGGGGCCAACGTCCTGACTTTC. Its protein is CATSSQGFGGANVLTF.

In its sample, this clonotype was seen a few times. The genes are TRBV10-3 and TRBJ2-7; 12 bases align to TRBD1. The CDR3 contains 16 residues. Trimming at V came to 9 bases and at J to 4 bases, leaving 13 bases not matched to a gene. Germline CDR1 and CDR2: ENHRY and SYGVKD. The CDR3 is CAIHPTGTGGPYEQYF. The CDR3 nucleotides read TGTGCCATTCACCCTACCGGGACAGGGGGCCCTTACGAGCAGTACTTC.

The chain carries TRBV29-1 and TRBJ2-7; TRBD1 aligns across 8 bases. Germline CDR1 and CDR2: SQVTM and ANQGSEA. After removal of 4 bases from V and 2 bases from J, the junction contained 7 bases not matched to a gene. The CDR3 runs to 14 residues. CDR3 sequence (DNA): TGCAGCGTTGCACCAGGGGGCCTAGCCTACGAGCAGTACTTC. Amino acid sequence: CSVAPGGLAYEQYF.

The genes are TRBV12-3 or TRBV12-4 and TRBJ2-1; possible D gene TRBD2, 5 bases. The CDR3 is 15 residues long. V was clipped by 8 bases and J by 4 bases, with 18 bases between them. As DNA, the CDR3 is TGTGCCAGCGATTCGAGCGGAGGCCGATACAATGAGCAGTTCTTC. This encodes CASDSSGGRYNEQFF.

The CDR3 sequence is CASSGSKGLRLGSYEQYF. In DNA form, the CDR3 reads TGCGCCAGCAGCGGATCGAAAGGGTTGAGACTAGGCTCCTACGAGCAGTACTTC. This chain links TRBV5-1 with TRBJ2-7, with TRBD2 as a possible D gene (6 bases). Per the germline V gene, CDR1 is SGHRS and CDR2 is YFSETQ. The length of the CDR3 is 18 residues. Trimming left V 4 bases short and J 0 bases short, with 23 bases between. The variable domain in full, completed from reference TRBV5-1 and TRBJ2-7, reads KAGVTQTPRYLIKTRGQQVTLSCSPISGHRSVSWYQQTPGQGLQFLFEYFSETQRNKGNFPGRFSGRQFSNSRSEMNVSTLELGDSALYLCASSGSKGLRLGSYEQYFGPGTRLTVT.

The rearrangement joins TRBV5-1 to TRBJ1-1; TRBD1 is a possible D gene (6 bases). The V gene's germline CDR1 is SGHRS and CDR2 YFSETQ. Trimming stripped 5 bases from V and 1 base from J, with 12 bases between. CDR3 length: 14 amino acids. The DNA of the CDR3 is TGCGCCAGCAGATCCGACAGGACGAACACTGAAGCTTTCTTT. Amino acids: CASRSDRTNTEAFF.

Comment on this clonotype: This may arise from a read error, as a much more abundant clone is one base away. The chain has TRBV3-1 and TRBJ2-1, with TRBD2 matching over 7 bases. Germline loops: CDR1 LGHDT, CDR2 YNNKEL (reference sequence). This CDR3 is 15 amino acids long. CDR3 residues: CACSQAGSSYNEQFF. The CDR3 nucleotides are TGTGCCTGCAGCCAAGCGGGAAGCTCCTACAATGAGCAGTTCTTC.